This TCR beta chain was identified in a study of blood T cell repertoires in COVID-19. Across the whole study: Italy, Spain and the United States were the sources of the convalescent and acute COVID-19 samples. In each case, the material was cDNA or gDNA derived from T cells, B-cell-depleted T cells, or PBMCs.

Original methodology: How many nucleated cells were present was estimated from reference gene primer amplification. Sequencing was performed with immunoSEQ multiplex PCR; in TCRdb, only in-frame clones are kept and a portion is missing. That table supplies the V and J calls and clone size; D and trimming were determined from the DNA. The sample has tens of thousands of clones, approximately 90% seen once; the top ten hold around 20%. In this sample, this clone turned up a few times. Germline assignment: CDR1 SGHTA and CDR2 FQGNSA. The CDR3 length is 15 residues. V was shortened by 1 base and J by 0 bases, with 10 bases between the two germline ends.

The receptor was derived from a woman aged 80 or older with acute or convalescent COVID-19. The chain has TRBV7-2 and TRBJ2-7; D is possibly TRBD1 (6 bases). The sequencing input was peripheral blood. The CDR3 loop reads CASSLVQGSSYEQYF. The CDR3 DNA sequence: TGTGCCAGCAGCTTAGTTCAGGGGAGCTCCTACGAGCAGTACTTC.